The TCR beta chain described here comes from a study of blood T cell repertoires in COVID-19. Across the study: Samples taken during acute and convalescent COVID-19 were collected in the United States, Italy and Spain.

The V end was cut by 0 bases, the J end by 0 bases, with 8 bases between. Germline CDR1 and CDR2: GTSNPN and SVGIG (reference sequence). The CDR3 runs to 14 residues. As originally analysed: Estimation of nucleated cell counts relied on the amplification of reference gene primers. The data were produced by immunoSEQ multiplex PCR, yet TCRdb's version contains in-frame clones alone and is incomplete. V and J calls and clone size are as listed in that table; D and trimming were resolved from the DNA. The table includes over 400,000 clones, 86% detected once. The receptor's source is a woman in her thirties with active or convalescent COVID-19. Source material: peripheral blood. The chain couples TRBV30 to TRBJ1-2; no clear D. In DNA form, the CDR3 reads TGTGCCTGGAGTGTACTCGGGGCTAACTATGGCTACACCTTC. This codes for CAWSVLGANYGYTF.